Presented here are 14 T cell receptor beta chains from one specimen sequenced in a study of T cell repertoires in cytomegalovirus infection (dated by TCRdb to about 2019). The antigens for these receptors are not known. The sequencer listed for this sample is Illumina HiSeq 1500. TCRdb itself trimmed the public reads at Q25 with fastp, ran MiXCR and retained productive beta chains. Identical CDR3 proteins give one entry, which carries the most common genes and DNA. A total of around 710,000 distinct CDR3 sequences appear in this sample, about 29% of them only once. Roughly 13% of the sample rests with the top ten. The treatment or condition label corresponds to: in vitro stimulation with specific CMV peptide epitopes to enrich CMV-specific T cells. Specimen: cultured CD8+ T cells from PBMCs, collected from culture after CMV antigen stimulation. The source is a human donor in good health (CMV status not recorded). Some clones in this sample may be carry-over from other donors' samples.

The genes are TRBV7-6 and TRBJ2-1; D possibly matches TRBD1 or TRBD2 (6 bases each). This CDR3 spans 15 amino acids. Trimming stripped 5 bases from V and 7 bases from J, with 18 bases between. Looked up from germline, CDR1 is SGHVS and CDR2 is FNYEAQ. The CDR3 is CASSPGAPPGNEQFF. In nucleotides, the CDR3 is TGTGCCAGCAGCCCGGGGGCCCCCCCTGGGAATGAGCAGTTCTTC.

In nucleotides, the CDR3 is TGCGCCAGCAGCCAAGATCAAAGCCAGCAAGAGACCCAGTACTTC. Its protein is CASSQDQSQQETQYF. The rearrangement joins TRBV4-1 to TRBJ2-5; D uncertain. The ends were cut back, 0 bases at V and 2 bases at J, with 10 bases in the middle. The CDR3 covers 15 residues. Germline CDR1 MGHRA, CDR2 YSYEKL.

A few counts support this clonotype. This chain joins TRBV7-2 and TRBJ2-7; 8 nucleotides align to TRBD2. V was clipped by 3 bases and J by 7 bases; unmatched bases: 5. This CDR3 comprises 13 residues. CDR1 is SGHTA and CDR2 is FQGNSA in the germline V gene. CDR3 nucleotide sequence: TGTGCCAGCAGCTTCGGGGGGGTCTGGGAGCAGTACGTC. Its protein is CASSFGGVWEQYV.

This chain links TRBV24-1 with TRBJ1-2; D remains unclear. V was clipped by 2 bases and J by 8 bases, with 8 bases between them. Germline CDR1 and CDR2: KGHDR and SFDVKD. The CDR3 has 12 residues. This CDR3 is CATSDSQDGYTF. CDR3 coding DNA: TGTGCCACCAGTGATTCGCAGGACGGCTACACCTTC.

The CDR3 DNA reads TGTGCCAGCAGCCCATACGGGACATACTACGAGCAGTACTTC. It translates to CASSPYGTYYEQYF. The rearrangement uses TRBV3-1 and TRBJ2-7, with D maybe TRBD1 (6 bases). CDR1 is LGHDT, CDR2 YNNKEL, per germline (reference sequence). With 4 bases removed from V and 3 bases from J, the gap between germline ends came to 13 bases. CDR3 size: 14 residues.

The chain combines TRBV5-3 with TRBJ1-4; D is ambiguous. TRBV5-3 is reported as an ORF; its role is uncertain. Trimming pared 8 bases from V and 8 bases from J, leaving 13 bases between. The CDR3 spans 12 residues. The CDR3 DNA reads TGTGCCAGCAGCATACCGCAAGAAAAACTGTTTTTT. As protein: CASSIPQEKLFF.

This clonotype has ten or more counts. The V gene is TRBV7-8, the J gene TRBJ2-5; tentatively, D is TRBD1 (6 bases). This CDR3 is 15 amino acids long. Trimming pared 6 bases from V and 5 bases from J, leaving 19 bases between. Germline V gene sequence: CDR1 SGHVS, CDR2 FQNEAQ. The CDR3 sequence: CASSSGVGPGETQYF. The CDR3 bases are TGTGCCAGCAGTTCAGGGGTGGGGCCCGGGGAGACCCAGTACTTC. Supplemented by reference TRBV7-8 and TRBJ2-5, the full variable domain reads GAGVSQSPRYKVAKRGQDVALRCDPISGHVSLFWYQQALGQGPEFLTYFQNEAQLDKSGLPSDRFFAERPEGSVSTLKIQRTQQEDSAVYLCASSSGVGPGETQYFGPGTRLLVL.

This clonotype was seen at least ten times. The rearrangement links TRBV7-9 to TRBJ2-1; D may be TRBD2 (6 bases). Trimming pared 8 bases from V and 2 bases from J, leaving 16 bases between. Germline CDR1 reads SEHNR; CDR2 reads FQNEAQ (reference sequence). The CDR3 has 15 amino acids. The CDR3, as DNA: TGTGCCAGCCGTCATCGGGACTCGGCCTACAATGAGCAGTTCTTC. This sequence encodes CASRHRDSAYNEQFF.

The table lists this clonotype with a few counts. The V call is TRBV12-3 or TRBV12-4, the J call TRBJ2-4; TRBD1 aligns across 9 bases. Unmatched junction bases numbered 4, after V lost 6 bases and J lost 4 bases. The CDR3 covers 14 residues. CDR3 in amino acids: CASRAGTGKNIQYF. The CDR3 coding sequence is TGTGCCAGCAGGGCCGGGACAGGGAAAAACATTCAGTACTTC.

This CDR3 reads CASSLHVNSPSTDTQYF. The CDR3 coding sequence is TGTGCCAGCAGTTTACACGTTAACAGTCCTAGCACAGATACGCAGTATTTT. This sequence joins TRBV12-3 or TRBV12-4 and TRBJ2-3, with unresolved D. V lost 2 bases, J lost 0 bases, and 15 bases lay in between. This CDR3 has 17 amino acids.

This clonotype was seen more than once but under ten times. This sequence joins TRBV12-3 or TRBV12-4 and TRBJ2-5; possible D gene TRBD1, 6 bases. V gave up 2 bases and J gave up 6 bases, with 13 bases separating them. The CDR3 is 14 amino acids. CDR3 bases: TGTGCCAGCAGTTTAAACGCAGGGGAACAGACCCAGTACTTC. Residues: CASSLNAGEQTQYF.

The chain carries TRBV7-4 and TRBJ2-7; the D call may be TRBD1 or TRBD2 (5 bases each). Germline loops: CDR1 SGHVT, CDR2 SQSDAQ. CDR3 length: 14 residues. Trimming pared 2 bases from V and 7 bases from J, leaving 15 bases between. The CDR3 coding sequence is TGTGCCAGCAGCTTAAGTGGGGACCGAGGTGAGCAGTACGTC. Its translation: CASSLSGDRGEQYV.

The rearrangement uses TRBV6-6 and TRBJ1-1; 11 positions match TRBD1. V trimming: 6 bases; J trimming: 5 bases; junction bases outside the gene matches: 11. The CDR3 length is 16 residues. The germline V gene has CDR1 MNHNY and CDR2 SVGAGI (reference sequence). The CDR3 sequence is CASSWVWDRGGTEAFF. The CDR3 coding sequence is TGTGCCAGCAGCTGGGTCTGGGACAGGGGGGGGACTGAAGCTTTCTTT.

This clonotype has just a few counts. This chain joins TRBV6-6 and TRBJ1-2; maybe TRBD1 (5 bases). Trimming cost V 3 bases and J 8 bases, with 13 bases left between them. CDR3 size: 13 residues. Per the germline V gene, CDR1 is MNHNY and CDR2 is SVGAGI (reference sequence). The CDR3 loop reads CASSYPREEGYTF. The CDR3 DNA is TGTGCCAGCAGTTATCCCAGGGAGGAGGGCTACACCTTC.